Given below is one T cell receptor (beta chain) in context. This sample is drawn from a study of neoadjuvant anti-PD-1 for oral cavity cancer. The time point: after neoadjuvant nivolumab, at surgical resection. The data were produced by immunoSEQ multiplex PCR, yet TCRdb's version contains in-frame clones alone and is incomplete. The table includes tens of thousands of clones, about 90% detected once. The CDR3 is made up of 15 amino acids. In germline, CDR1 is SGHRS, CDR2 YFSETQ. V lost 1 base and J 3 bases, leaving 14 bases between the germline ends. Here the sequenced sample was PBMCs, taken after nivolumab (anti-PD-1) treatment. This sequence was found in a person between 40 and 85 years old with oral cavity squamous cell carcinoma. The J gene is TRBJ2-7, the V gene TRBV5-1, with a possible D match to TRBD1 (5 bases). CDR3 nucleotides: TGCGCCAGCAGCTTGACGCCAGGGTTAGGCTACGAGCAGTACTTC. Residues: CASSLTPGLGYEQYF.